The next 24 T cell receptor beta chains were all read from a single sample in a study of CD8+ T cells in alopecia areata. It was cDNA, reverse transcribed from extracted RNA, that served as the sequencing template. The data were produced by immunoSEQ multiplex PCR, yet TCRdb's version contains in-frame clones alone and is incomplete. This sample carries roughly 140,000 clones, approximately 51% of them seen once, and the ten largest clones take roughly 0.92%. Source: CD4+ T cells sorted from blood, taken at week 0. The origin of the receptors is a human donor with alopecia areata.

The gene calls are TRBV6-1 and TRBJ1-1; no reliable D call. There are 12 residues in the CDR3. From germline, CDR1 is MNHNS and CDR2 SASEGT. Trimming stripped 10 bases from V and 0 bases from J, with 9 bases between. The CDR3 DNA is TGTGCCATCCAACAGTTGAACACTGAAGCTTTCTTT. Translated: CAIQQLNTEAFF.

This clone was observed a handful of times. In DNA, the CDR3 is TGCAGCGTTGTGTTCGGGGGAAACACCATATATTTT. This translates into CSVVFGGNTIYF. The chain couples TRBV29-1 to TRBJ1-3; D is uncertain. The CDR3 is made up of 12 amino acids. V lost 4 bases and J 4 bases, leaving 8 bases between the germline ends. From germline, CDR1 is SQVTM and CDR2 ANQGSEA. The full variable domain, completed using reference TRBV29-1 and TRBJ1-3, is SAVISQKPSRDICQRGTSLTIQCQVDSQVTMMFWYRQQPGQSLTLIATANQGSEATYESGFVIDKFPISRPNLTFSTLTVSNMSPEDSSIYLCSVVFGGNTIYFGEGSWLTVV.

The J gene is TRBJ2-2, the V gene TRBV5-1, with a weak D call TRBD2 (6 bases). The germline CDR1 and CDR2 sequences are SGHRS and YFSETQ. The CDR3 has 15 residues. V lost 4 bases and J lost 4, with 14 bases in between. The CDR3 nucleotides read TGCGCCAGCAGCCCCGGGGACTTTCCCACCGGGGAGCTGTTTTTT. Residues: CASSPGDFPTGELFF.

The sample holds a few counts of this clone. The chain couples TRBV19 to TRBJ1-4; tentatively, D is TRBD1 (6 bases). V was pared by 4 bases and J by 3 bases, with 15 bases between. Germline CDR1 is LNHDA and CDR2 is SQIVND (reference sequence). The CDR3 runs 16 residues. CDR3 region: CASSTHQGIPNEKLFF. For the CDR3, the DNA is TGTGCCAGTAGTACGCATCAGGGGATTCCTAATGAAAAACTGTTTTTT.

The rearrangement links TRBV4-1 to TRBJ2-7, with D possibly being TRBD2 (5 bases). Deletions cut 1 base from V and 5 bases from J, with 12 bases between. The CDR3 sequence is 14 residues long. The V gene's germline CDR1 is MGHRA and CDR2 YSYEKL. The CDR3 here is CASSQADLPHEQYF. CDR3 nucleotides: TGCGCCAGCAGCCAAGCGGACTTACCCCACGAGCAGTACTTC.

The chain recombines TRBV4-2 with TRBJ2-1; 8 bases line up with TRBD2. Germline V gene sequence: CDR1 LGHNA, CDR2 YNFKEQ. This CDR3 is built from 16 residues. With V trimmed by 1 base and J by 7 bases, 9 bases remained unmatched. For the CDR3, the DNA is TGTGCCAGCAGCCAAGGCCAGCGGGAGCCAGGGAATGAGCAGTTCTTC. Translation gives CASSQGQREPGNEQFF.

The rearrangement joins TRBV5-4 to TRBJ2-1; maybe TRBD2 (5 bases). The V gene's germline CDR1 is SGHNT and CDR2 YYREEE (reference sequence). The CDR3 is 11 amino acids. The V end lost 5 bases, the J end lost 7 bases, and 7 bases lay between the germline ends. The CDR3 protein is CASRRENEQFF. CDR3 DNA: TGTGCCAGCAGGAGGGAGAATGAGCAGTTCTTC. The entire variable domain, with the rest obtained from reference TRBV5-4 and TRBJ2-1, is as follows: ETGVTQSPTHLIKTRGQQVTLRCSSQSGHNTVSWYQQALGQGPQFIFQYYREEENGRGNFPPRFSGLQFPNYSSELNVNALELDDSALYLCASRRENEQFFGPGTRLTVL.

This clone was recorded a few times. The J gene is TRBJ2-3, the V gene TRBV4-1, with unresolved D. CDR1 is MGHRA and CDR2 is YSYEKL in the germline V gene. Trimming removed 2 bases from V and 2 bases from J, with 14 bases in between. The CDR3 consists of 16 residues. As DNA, the CDR3 is TGCGCCAGCAGCCAAACCCGCGGCGGATCCACAGATACGCAGTATTTT. Translation gives CASSQTRGGSTDTQYF.

The chain carries TRBV10-3 and TRBJ2-5, with TRBD2 matching 7 bases. The CDR3 covers 15 residues. The V gene end was trimmed by 5 bases and the J gene end by 2 bases; junction bases not matched to a gene: 8. Germline CDR1 is ENHRY and CDR2 is SYGVKD. The CDR3: CAISQDGTTQETQYF. The CDR3 nucleotides read TGTGCCATCAGTCAAGACGGGACTACACAAGAGACCCAGTACTTC.

This chain joins TRBV2 and TRBJ2-7, with TRBD1 identical over 9 bases. The trim removed 5 bases at V and 4 bases at J, leaving 6 bases unmatched. The length of the CDR3 is 14 residues. Germline V gene sequence: CDR1 SNHLY, CDR2 FYNNEI. This CDR3 reads CASSTGTGFYEQYF. In DNA, the CDR3 is TGTGCCAGCAGTACCGGGACAGGGTTTTACGAGCAGTACTTC.

The chain carries TRBV6-6 and TRBJ2-7; D is perhaps TRBD2 (6 bases). CDR1 MNHNY and CDR2 SVGAGI come from the germline V gene (reference sequence). The CDR3 consists of 15 residues. Trimming left V 1 base short and J 6 bases short, with 16 bases between. The CDR3 region is CASSYFGGGWVEQYF. The CDR3 region has the DNA TGTGCCAGCAGTTACTTCGGGGGAGGTTGGGTCGAGCAGTACTTC.

This clone was counted only a few times. The chain combines TRBV6-1 with TRBJ2-1; weak D call: TRBD1 (5 bases). The germline V gene has CDR1 MNHNS and CDR2 SASEGT. This CDR3 region has 16 residues. V lost 1 base, J lost 3 bases, and 13 bases lay in between. CDR3 sequence: CASSEEPDTIYNEQFF. CDR3 nucleotide sequence: TGTGCCAGCAGTGAAGAACCGGACACAATCTACAATGAGCAGTTCTTC.

This clone appeared once. The rearrangement uses TRBV7-9 and TRBJ2-5; D could derive from TRBD1 or TRBD2 (5 bases each). Germline V gene sequence: CDR1 SEHNR, CDR2 FQNEAQ (reference sequence). This CDR3 spans 13 amino acids. V lost 4 bases and J lost 4, with 10 bases in between. CDR3 in amino acids: CASSYGAPETQYF. CDR3 nucleotides: TGTGCCAGCAGCTACGGGGCTCCAGAGACCCAGTACTTC.

The V call is TRBV10-3, the J call TRBJ2-5, with D perhaps matching TRBD2 (7 bases). Trimming stripped 5 bases from V and 0 bases from J, with 13 bases between. The CDR3 contains 15 residues. Germline V CDR1 and CDR2: ENHRY, SYGVKD. In DNA form, the CDR3 reads TGTGCCATCAGTAGAGGGGGAGGGTACCAAGAGACCCAGTACTTC. This encodes CAISRGGGYQETQYF.

The V gene is TRBV30, the J gene TRBJ1-1; 10 bases align to TRBD1. The CDR3 contains 15 residues. The ends lost 3 bases at V and 4 bases at J; junction bases unmatched: 8. CDR1 is GTSNPN and CDR2 is SVGIG in the germline V gene (reference sequence). CDR3 amino acids: CAWSFRDRGLTEAFF. The CDR3 region has the DNA TGTGCCTGGAGCTTCAGAGACAGGGGGCTCACTGAAGCTTTCTTT. Complete variable domain (other parts from reference TRBV30 and TRBJ1-1): SQTIHQWPATLVQPVGSPLSLECTVEGTSNPNLYWYRQAAGRGLQLLFYSVGIGQISSEVPQNLSASRPQDRQFILSSKKLLLSDSGFYLCAWSFRDRGLTEAFFGQGTRLTVV.

This chain uses TRBV30 with TRBJ1-1; the D is unclear. Germline CDR1 and CDR2: GTSNPN and SVGIG (reference sequence). The CDR3 runs 14 residues. Trimming left V 4 bases short and J 5 bases short, with 17 bases between. This CDR3 is CAWTSTRVGTEAFF. In nucleotides, the CDR3 is TGTGCCTGGACCAGTACACGCGTTGGGACTGAAGCTTTCTTT. Variable domain in full (rest from reference TRBV30 and TRBJ1-1): SQTIHQWPATLVQPVGSPLSLECTVEGTSNPNLYWYRQAAGRGLQLLFYSVGIGQISSEVPQNLSASRPQDRQFILSSKKLLLSDSGFYLCAWTSTRVGTEAFFGQGTRLTVV.

The rearrangement joins TRBV5-1 to TRBJ2-7; the D gene is possibly TRBD2 (6 bases). Germline CDR1 and CDR2: SGHRS and YFSETQ. Trimming removed 4 bases at V and 2 bases at J, with 13 bases between. The CDR3 extends over 14 amino acids. CDR3 sequence (DNA): TGCGCCAGCAGCCATGGGAGGCAGACCTACGAGCAGTACTTC. The encoded protein is CASSHGRQTYEQYF. Looking up the rest from reference TRBV5-1 and TRBJ2-7 gives the full variable domain: KAGVTQTPRYLIKTRGQQVTLSCSPISGHRSVSWYQQTPGQGLQFLFEYFSETQRNKGNFPGRFSGRQFSNSRSEMNVSTLELGDSALYLCASSHGRQTYEQYFGPGTRLTVT.

There are a few counts of this clone. This rearrangement joins TRBV15 to TRBJ2-3, with 12 bases lining up with TRBD2. The CDR3 runs to 14 residues. Germline V gene data show CDR1 as LNHNV and CDR2 as YYDKDF (reference sequence). After removal of 11 bases from V and 3 bases from J, the junction contained 6 bases not matched to a gene. The CDR3 spells CAAGTSGLTDTQYF. Here the CDR3 DNA reads TGTGCCGCGGGGACTAGCGGGTTGACAGATACGCAGTATTTT. Combining the CDR3 with reference TRBV15 and TRBJ2-3 gives the whole variable domain DAMVIQNPRYQVTQFGKPVTLSCSQTLNHNVMYWYQQKSSQAPKLLFHYYDKDFNNEADTPDNFQSRRPNTSFCFLDIRSPGLGDTAMYLCAAGTSGLTDTQYFGPGTRLTVL.

The chain combines TRBV11-2 with TRBJ2-1; TRBD2 matches 11 bases. Germline trimming cut 0 bases from V and 3 bases from J; bases unmatched to any gene: 10. The germline V gene has CDR1 SGHAT and CDR2 FQNNGV. This CDR3 has 19 amino acids. In DNA form, the CDR3 reads TGTGCCAGCAGCTTAGATCGAAGTCCTAGCGGGAGGCTCTACAATGAGCAGTTCTTC. This gives the protein CASSLDRSPSGRLYNEQFF.

This clone is medium-sized in the sample. The rearrangement links TRBV7-8 to TRBJ1-4; the D is unclear. The CDR3 length is 15 residues. Germline CDR1 and CDR2: SGHVS and FQNEAQ. Trimming left V 9 bases short and J 0 bases short, with 14 bases between. The CDR3 is CASSNGGTTNEKLFF. The CDR3 region has the DNA TGTGCCAGTAGCAACGGAGGGACAACTAATGAAAAACTGTTTTTT. Complete variable domain (other parts from reference TRBV7-8 and TRBJ1-4): GAGVSQSPRYKVAKRGQDVALRCDPISGHVSLFWYQQALGQGPEFLTYFQNEAQLDKSGLPSDRFFAERPEGSVSTLKIQRTQQEDSAVYLCASSNGGTTNEKLFFGSGTQLSVL.

This clone came up a few times. This rearrangement joins TRBV29-1 to TRBJ2-7; TRBD2 matches 14 bases. CDR1 is SQVTM and CDR2 is ANQGSEA in the germline V gene. Unmatched junction bases numbered 14, after V lost 6 bases and J lost 7 bases. The CDR3 has 16 residues. The CDR3 region is CSVRLAGGPSGREQYF. CDR3 coding DNA: TGCAGCGTCAGACTAGCGGGAGGGCCCTCAGGGCGGGAGCAGTACTTC.

The chain has TRBV7-2 and TRBJ2-2; TRBD1 or TRBD2 may be the D gene (6 bases each). V lost 5 bases, J lost 0 bases, and 22 bases lay in between. CDR3 length equals 19 residues. Germline V gives CDR1 SGHTA, CDR2 FQGNSA. The CDR3 nucleotides are TGTGCCAGCAGCCGGGGAACCGGGTGGGGGGCAGCGAACACCGGGGAGCTGTTTTTT. Translation gives CASSRGTGWGAANTGELFF.

This clone was found a few times. Mismatch with germline at one junction end may stem from a read error. The chain couples TRBV25-1 to TRBJ2-5, with D possibly TRBD1 on 6 matching bases. CDR3 length: 18 residues. CDR1 MGHDK and CDR2 SYGVNS come from the germline V gene. DNA for the CDR3: TGTGCCAGTAGTGAATCCAGGGGTAGCAGCCTCGGGTATGAGACCCAGTACTTC. It specifies CASSESRGSSLGYETQYF.

The chain employs TRBV29-1 and TRBJ1-5; no clear D. The V end was cut by 6 bases, the J end by 5 bases, with 17 bases between. In germline, CDR1 is SQVTM, CDR2 ANQGSEA. CDR3 size: 14 residues. The CDR3 is CSVASIGRDQPQHF. In nucleotides, the CDR3 is TGCAGCGTGGCCAGCATAGGACGCGATCAGCCCCAGCATTTT.